Listed here are 4 T cell receptor beta chains from one sample, sequenced in a study of T cell changes during pregnancy in multiple sclerosis. Repertoires were generated with immunoSEQ multiplex PCR, while TCRdb's copy carries only in-frame clones and drops some. The sample shows tens of thousands of clones, 85% to 95% of them seen only once. The sequences come from CD4+ T cells from peripheral blood mononuclear cells, collected in the third trimester of pregnancy. The receptors were gathered from a female donor with multiple sclerosis, enrolled in a pregnancy study.

The chain uses TRBV2 and TRBJ2-1, with 7 bases matching TRBD1. Per germline, CDR1 SNHLY and CDR2 FYNNEI. V trimming: 4 bases; J trimming: 2 bases; junction bases outside the gene matches: 8. This CDR3 is 16 amino acids long. In DNA form, the CDR3 reads TGTGCCAGCAGTGGTGAGACAGGGTTAGCCTACAATGAGCAGTTCTTC. Encoded protein: CASSGETGLAYNEQFF.

CDR3 protein: CASSLWGAGGSTDTQYF. In DNA form, the CDR3 reads TGTGCCAGCAGCTTATGGGGAGCGGGGGGGAGCACAGATACGCAGTATTTT. The chain joins TRBV7-2 to TRBJ2-3, with TRBD2 matching 10 bases. The CDR3 runs 17 residues. CDR1 is SGHTA, CDR2 FQGNSA, per germline. Unmatched junction bases numbered 5, after V lost 2 bases and J lost 0 bases. The complete variable domain, with remaining parts taken from reference TRBV7-2 and TRBJ2-3, reads GAGVSQSPSNKVTEKGKDVELRCDPISGHTALYWYRQSLGQGLEFLIYFQGNSAPDKSGLPSDRFSAERTGGSVSTLTIQRTQQEDSAVYLCASSLWGAGGSTDTQYFGPGTRLTVL.

The CDR3 region is CASRKGGQTSDEQFF. DNA of the CDR3: TGTGCCAGCAGAAAGGGAGGCCAGACTTCGGATGAGCAGTTCTTC. This sequence joins TRBV9 and TRBJ2-1; possibly TRBD2 for D (6 bases). Trimming took 5 bases from V and 8 from J, leaving 20 bases between them. The CDR3 extends over 15 amino acids. CDR1 and CDR2 from the germline V gene are SGDLS and YYNGEE. The complete variable domain, with remaining parts taken from reference TRBV9 and TRBJ2-1, reads DSGVTQTPKHLITATGQRVTLRCSPRSGDLSVYWYQQSLDQGLQFLIQYYNGEERAKGNILERFSAQQFPDLHSELNLSSLELGDSALYFCASRKGGQTSDEQFFGPGTRLTVL.

The CDR3 here is CATSWGQGSNQPQHF. The CDR3 DNA follows: TGTGCCACCAGCTGGGGACAGGGTTCTAATCAGCCCCAGCATTTT. J is TRBJ1-5 and V is TRBV15; TRBD1 matches 9 bases. From germline, CDR1 is LNHNV and CDR2 YYDKDF (reference sequence). The CDR3 loop spans 15 amino acids. Unmatched junction bases numbered 6, after V lost 5 bases and J lost 4 bases.